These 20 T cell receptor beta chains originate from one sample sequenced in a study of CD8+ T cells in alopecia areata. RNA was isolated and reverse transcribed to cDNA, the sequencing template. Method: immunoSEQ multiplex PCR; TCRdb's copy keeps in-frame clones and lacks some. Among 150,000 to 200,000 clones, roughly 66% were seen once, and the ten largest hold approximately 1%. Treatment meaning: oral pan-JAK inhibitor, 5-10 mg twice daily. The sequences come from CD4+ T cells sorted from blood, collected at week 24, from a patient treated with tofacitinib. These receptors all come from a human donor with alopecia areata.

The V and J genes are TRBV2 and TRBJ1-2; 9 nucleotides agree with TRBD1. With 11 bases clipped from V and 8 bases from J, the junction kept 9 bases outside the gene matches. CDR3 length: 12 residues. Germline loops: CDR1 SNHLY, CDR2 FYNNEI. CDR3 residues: CAGQDRGGGYTF. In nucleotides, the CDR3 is TGTGCCGGCCAGGACAGGGGCGGGGGCTACACCTTC.

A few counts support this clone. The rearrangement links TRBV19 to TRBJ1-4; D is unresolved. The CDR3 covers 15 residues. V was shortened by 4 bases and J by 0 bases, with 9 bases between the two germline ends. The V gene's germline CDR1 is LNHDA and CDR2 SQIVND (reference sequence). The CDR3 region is CASSTLGSTNEKLFF. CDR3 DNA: TGTGCCAGTAGTACCCTCGGGTCAACTAATGAAAAACTGTTTTTT.

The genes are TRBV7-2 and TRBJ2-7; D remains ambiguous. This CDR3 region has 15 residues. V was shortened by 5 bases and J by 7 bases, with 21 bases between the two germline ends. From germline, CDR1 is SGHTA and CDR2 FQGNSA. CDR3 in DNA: TGTGCCAGCAGCGTTCCCCCCGACCAAAATGTTGAGCAGTACTTC. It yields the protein CASSVPPDQNVEQYF.

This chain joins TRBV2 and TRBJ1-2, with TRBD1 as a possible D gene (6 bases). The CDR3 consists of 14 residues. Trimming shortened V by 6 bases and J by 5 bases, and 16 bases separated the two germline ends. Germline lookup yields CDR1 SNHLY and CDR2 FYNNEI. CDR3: CASSPDRIQYGYTF. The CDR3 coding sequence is TGTGCCAGCAGCCCCGACAGGATTCAATATGGCTACACCTTC.

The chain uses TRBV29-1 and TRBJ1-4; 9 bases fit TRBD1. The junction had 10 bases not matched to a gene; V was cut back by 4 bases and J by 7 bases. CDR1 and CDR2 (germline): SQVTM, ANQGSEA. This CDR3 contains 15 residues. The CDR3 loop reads CSVGGWDRESEKLFF. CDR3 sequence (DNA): TGCAGCGTTGGGGGATGGGACAGGGAGAGTGAAAAACTGTTTTTT. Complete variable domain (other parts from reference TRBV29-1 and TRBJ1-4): SAVISQKPSRDICQRGTSLTIQCQVDSQVTMMFWYRQQPGQSLTLIATANQGSEATYESGFVIDKFPISRPNLTFSTLTVSNMSPEDSSIYLCSVGGWDRESEKLFFGSGTQLSVL.

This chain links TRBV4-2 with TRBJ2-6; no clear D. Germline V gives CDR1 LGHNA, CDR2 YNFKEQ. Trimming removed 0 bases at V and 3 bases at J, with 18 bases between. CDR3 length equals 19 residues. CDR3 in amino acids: CASSQDRVKQLSGANVLTF. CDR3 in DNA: TGTGCCAGCAGCCAAGATAGAGTAAAACAGCTTAGTGGGGCCAACGTCCTGACTTTC.

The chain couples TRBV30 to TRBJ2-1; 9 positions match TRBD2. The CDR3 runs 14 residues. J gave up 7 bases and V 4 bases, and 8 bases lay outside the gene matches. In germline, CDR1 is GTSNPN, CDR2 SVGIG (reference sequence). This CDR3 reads CAWTGGGAWNEQFF. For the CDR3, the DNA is TGTGCCTGGACCGGCGGGGGGGCATGGAATGAGCAGTTCTTC.

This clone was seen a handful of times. This chain's CDR3 is CASSNDNQPQHF. The CDR3 region has the DNA TGTGCCAGCAGCAACGATAATCAGCCCCAGCATTTT. The chain has TRBV5-5 and TRBJ1-5; no firm D call. V was pared by 4 bases and J by 4 bases, with 6 bases between. The CDR3 has 12 amino acids. From germline, CDR1 is SGHKS and CDR2 YYEKEE (reference sequence). The full variable domain, completed using reference TRBV5-5 and TRBJ1-5, is DAGVTQSPTHLIKTRGQQVTLRCSPISGHKSVSWYQQVLGQGPQFIFQYYEKEERGRGNFPDRFSARQFPNYSSELNVNALLLGDSALYLCASSNDNQPQHFGDGTRLSIL.

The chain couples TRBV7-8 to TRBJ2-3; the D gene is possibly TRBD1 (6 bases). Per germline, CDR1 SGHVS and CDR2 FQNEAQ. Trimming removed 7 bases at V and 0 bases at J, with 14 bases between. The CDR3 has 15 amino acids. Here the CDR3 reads CASTRTATSTDTQYF. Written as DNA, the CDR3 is TGTGCCAGCACTCGGACAGCCACTAGCACAGATACGCAGTATTTT.

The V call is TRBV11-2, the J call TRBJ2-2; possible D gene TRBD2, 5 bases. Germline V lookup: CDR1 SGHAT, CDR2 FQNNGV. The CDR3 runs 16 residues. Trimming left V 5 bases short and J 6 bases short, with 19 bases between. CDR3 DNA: TGTGCCAGCAGCCCTTCCCCAGTCCGGCGGGCCGGGGAGCTGTTTTTT. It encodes CASSPSPVRRAGELFF.

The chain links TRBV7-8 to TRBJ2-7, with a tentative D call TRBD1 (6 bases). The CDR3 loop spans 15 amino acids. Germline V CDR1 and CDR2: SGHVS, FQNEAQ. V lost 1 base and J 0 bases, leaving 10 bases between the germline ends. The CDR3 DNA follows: TGTGCCAGCAGCTTAGACAGGGCCGGCTCCTACGAGCAGTACTTC. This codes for CASSLDRAGSYEQYF.

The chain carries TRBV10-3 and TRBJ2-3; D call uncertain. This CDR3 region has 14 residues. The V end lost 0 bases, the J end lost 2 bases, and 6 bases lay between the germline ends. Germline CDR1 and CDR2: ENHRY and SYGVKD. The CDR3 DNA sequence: TGTGCCATCAGTGAGTCACAAGACACAGATACGCAGTATTTT. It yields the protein CAISESQDTDTQYF.

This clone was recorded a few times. CDR3 amino acids: CSSEVGGQNTEAFF. For the CDR3, the DNA is TGCAGCTCCGAGGTGGGGGGCCAGAACACTGAAGCTTTCTTT. The gene calls are TRBV29-1 and TRBJ1-1, with D maybe TRBD1 (6 bases). V dropped 8 bases and J dropped 1 base, with 17 bases sitting between them. CDR1 SQVTM and CDR2 ANQGSEA come from the germline V gene. There are 14 residues in the CDR3.

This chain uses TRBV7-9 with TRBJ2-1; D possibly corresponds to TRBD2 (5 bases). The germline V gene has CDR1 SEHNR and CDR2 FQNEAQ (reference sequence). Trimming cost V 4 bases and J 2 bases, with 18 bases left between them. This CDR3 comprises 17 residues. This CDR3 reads CASSSLGRGSTYNEQFF. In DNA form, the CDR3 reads TGTGCCAGCAGCTCCCTCGGCCGCGGGTCTACCTACAATGAGCAGTTCTTC.

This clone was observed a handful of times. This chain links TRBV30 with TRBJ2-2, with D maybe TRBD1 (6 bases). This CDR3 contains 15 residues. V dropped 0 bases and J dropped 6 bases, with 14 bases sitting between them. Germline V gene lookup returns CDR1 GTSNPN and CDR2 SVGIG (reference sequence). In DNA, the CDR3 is TGTGCCTGGAGTGTAGGGACAAATGTCCCCGGGGAGCTGTTTTTT. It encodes CAWSVGTNVPGELFF.

CDR3 sequence reads: CASRTDNSPLHF. DNA for the CDR3: TGCGCCAGCAGGACAGACAATTCACCCCTCCACTTT. This chain connects TRBV5-1 to TRBJ1-6, with a weak D call TRBD1 (5 bases). Trimming cost V 5 bases and J 7 bases, with 7 bases left between them. The germline V gene has CDR1 SGHRS and CDR2 YFSETQ. The CDR3 is 12 residues long. Variable domain in full (rest from reference TRBV5-1 and TRBJ1-6): KAGVTQTPRYLIKTRGQQVTLSCSPISGHRSVSWYQQTPGQGLQFLFEYFSETQRNKGNFPGRFSGRQFSNSRSEMNVSTLELGDSALYLCASRTDNSPLHFGNGTRLTVT.

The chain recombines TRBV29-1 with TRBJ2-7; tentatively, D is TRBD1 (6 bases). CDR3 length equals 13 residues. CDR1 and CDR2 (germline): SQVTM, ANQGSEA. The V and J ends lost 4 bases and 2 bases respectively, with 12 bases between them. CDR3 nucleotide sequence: TGCAGCGTTGCGGGGACACAAGCCTACGAGCAGTACTTC. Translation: CSVAGTQAYEQYF.

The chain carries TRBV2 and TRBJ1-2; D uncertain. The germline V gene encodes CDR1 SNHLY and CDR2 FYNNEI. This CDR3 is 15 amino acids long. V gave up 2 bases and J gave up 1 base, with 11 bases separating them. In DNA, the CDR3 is TGTGCCAGCAGTGAAAGGCACAGCAATAACTATGGCTACACCTTC. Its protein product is CASSERHSNNYGYTF.

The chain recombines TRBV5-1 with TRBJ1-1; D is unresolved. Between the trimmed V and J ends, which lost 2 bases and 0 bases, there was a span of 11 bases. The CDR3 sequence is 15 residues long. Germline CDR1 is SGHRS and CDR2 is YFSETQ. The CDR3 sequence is CASSFGGSMNTEAFF. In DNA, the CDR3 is TGCGCCAGCAGCTTCGGAGGGTCCATGAACACTGAAGCTTTCTTT.

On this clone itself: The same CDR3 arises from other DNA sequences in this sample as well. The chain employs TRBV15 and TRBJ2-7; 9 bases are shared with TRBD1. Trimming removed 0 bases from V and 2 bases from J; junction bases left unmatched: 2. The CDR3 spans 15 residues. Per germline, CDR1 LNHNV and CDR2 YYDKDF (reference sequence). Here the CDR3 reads CATSRDGQGPYEQYF. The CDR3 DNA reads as TGTGCCACCAGCAGAGACGGACAGGGGCCCTACGAGCAGTACTTC.